This T cell receptor (beta chain) was observed in a study of T cell repertoires in cytomegalovirus infection (dated by TCRdb to about 2019). For the study in its entirety: Recently identified HLA-C-restricted CMV epitopes, whose presentation resists viral immunomodulation, were targeted by peptide stimulations together with well-studied HLA-B-restricted epitopes. Donor HLA type was relevant to the analysis, as public TCR beta signatures indicated carriage of CMV infection together with the matching HLA type.

The sequencing machine was an Illumina HiSeq 1500. TCRdb trimmed public reads at Q25 via fastp, called clones via MiXCR and kept in-frame beta chains. Here each entry gathers all rows of one CDR3 protein and keeps the most common genes and DNA. Here the sample has some 200,000 distinct CDR3 sequences; less than 50% occur a single time. 55% to 60% of the sample is held by the ten biggest clonotypes. This specimen's treatment or condition label, per the study, means: in vitro stimulation with specific CMV peptide epitopes to enrich CMV-specific T cells. The germline V gene (reference sequence) supplies CDR1 SEHNR and CDR2 FQNEAQ. V is clipped by 3 bases and J by 5 bases, and the sequence between their germline boundaries is 2 bases long. The CDR3 runs 11 residues from the cysteine to the phenylalanine. Only the CDR3 portion is preserved as DNA: 33 bases, with reading frame beginning at the first base.

With respect to this clonotype: No cognate antigen has been identified for it. No base quality values were provided; no much bigger clone lies one nucleotide off.

Overall study outcomes, separate from this receptor: Cumulative frequency of public TCR beta family members discriminated carriers of CMV infection plus the relevant HLA type in this cohort and an independent 352-donor cohort. In the ex vivo response, HLA-C-restricted CMV-specific TCR beta clonotypes were dominant, and in two of eight donors the single most frequent clonotype came from this HLA-C-restricted group.

The material was CD8+ T cells from cultured PBMCs, obtained from culture after CMV antigen stimulation. This receptor was taken from a human donor in good health (CMV status not recorded). Some clones in this sample may be carry-over from other donors' samples. The chain is encoded by TRBV7-9 joined to TRBJ2-1; the D gene identity is not certain. The DNA reads as follows: TGTGCCAGCAGCTTCGACAATGAGCAGTTCTTC. Translated, it gives CASSFDNEQFF.